These 15 T cell receptor beta chains were all obtained from the same sample, sequenced in a study of blood T cell repertoires in COVID-19. Some clones are missing from TCRdb's copy, which holds only in-frame ones; the method was immunoSEQ multiplex PCR. Here the sample spans 52,000 or so clones, around 83% being singletons. Sequenced input: peripheral blood. The origin of the receptors is a human donor in a cohort sampled during active or convalescent COVID-19.

In nucleotides, the CDR3 is TGTGCCAGCAGTTTAGAGCGGGGGGCGACAGATACGCAGTATTTT. Translated, it gives CASSLERGATDTQYF. The chain has TRBV27 and TRBJ2-3, with 9 bases fitting TRBD2. The germline CDR1 and CDR2 sequences are MNHEY and SMNVEV (reference sequence). This CDR3 region has 15 residues. V was clipped by 2 bases and J by 3 bases; unmatched bases: 3.

This chain joins TRBV15 and TRBJ1-1, with 9 bases fitting TRBD1. Germline CDR1 and CDR2: LNHNV and YYDKDF (reference sequence). Trimming at V came to 1 base and at J to 1 base, leaving 4 bases not matched to a gene. This CDR3 spans 16 amino acids. The CDR3 loop reads CATSRATGGGNTEAFF. The DNA for the CDR3 is TGTGCCACCAGCAGAGCAACAGGGGGCGGGAACACTGAAGCTTTCTTT.

In DNA, the CDR3 is TGTGCCAGCAGTTTACTTAACAGCAAAGAGCAGTTCTTC. Translated, it gives CASSLLNSKEQFF. This rearrangement joins TRBV12-3 or TRBV12-4 to TRBJ2-1; D is ambiguous. Trimming shortened V by 2 bases and J by 10 bases, and 12 bases separated the two germline ends. The CDR3 covers 13 residues.

This clone was detected a few times. V gene TRBV6-1 combines with J gene TRBJ1-1; D unclear. The V and J ends lost 2 bases and 1 base respectively, with 5 bases between them. This CDR3 contains 13 residues. CDR1 and CDR2 from the germline V gene are MNHNS and SASEGT. CDR3: CASSEPGNTEAFF. The CDR3, as DNA: TGTGCCAGCAGTGAACCAGGGAACACTGAAGCTTTCTTT.

The J gene is TRBJ1-5, the V gene TRBV6-5, with a weak D call TRBD1 (5 bases). Looked up from germline, CDR1 is MNHEY and CDR2 is SVGAGI. The ends were cut back, 2 bases at V and 3 bases at J, with 11 bases in the middle. This CDR3 has 15 residues. This chain's CDR3 is CASSYDRQSNQPQHF. As DNA, the CDR3 is TGTGCCAGCAGTTACGACAGACAATCCAATCAGCCCCAGCATTTT.

V and J are TRBV7-3 and TRBJ2-2; 8 bases line up with TRBD1. Germline assignment: CDR1 SGHTA and CDR2 FQGTGA. The CDR3 length is 14 residues. The junction had 2 bases not matched to a gene; V was cut back by 2 bases and J by 6 bases. This CDR3 is CASSLVTGAGELFF. CDR3 bases: TGTGCCAGCAGCTTAGTGACAGGGGCCGGGGAGCTGTTTTTT. Variable domain in full (rest from reference TRBV7-3 and TRBJ2-2): GAGVSQTPSNKVTEKGKYVELRCDPISGHTALYWYRQSLGQGPEFLIYFQGTGAADDSGLPNDRFFAVRPEGSVSTLKIQRTERGDSAVYLCASSLVTGAGELFFGEGSRLTVL.

The chain has TRBV9 and TRBJ2-7; D remains unclear. CDR3 size: 13 residues. Trimming took 0 bases from V and 5 from J, leaving 9 bases between them. CDR1 and CDR2 from the germline V gene are SGDLS and YYNGEE. CDR3 residues: CASSVAVGHEQYF. CDR3 nucleotides: TGTGCCAGCAGCGTAGCGGTGGGCCACGAGCAGTACTTC.

The genes are TRBV19 and TRBJ2-1; D ambiguous. The CDR3 consists of 13 residues. CDR1 and CDR2 (germline): LNHDA, SQIVND (reference sequence). Trimming took off 10 bases at V and 4 bases at J, with 14 bases between the two ends. The chain's CDR3 is CATRRVLYNEQFF. The CDR3 DNA sequence: TGTGCCACACGTCGGGTCCTTTACAATGAGCAGTTCTTC.

The chain couples TRBV4-3 to TRBJ2-7, with a tentative D call TRBD1 (5 bases). This CDR3 spans 14 amino acids. The germline V and J ends were trimmed by 1 base and 2 bases, with 9 bases remaining between them. Germline V gives CDR1 LGHNA, CDR2 YSLEER. The CDR3 nucleotides are TGCGCCAGCAGCCAAGTTACAGGTCCCTACGAGCAGTACTTC. Its translation is CASSQVTGPYEQYF.

This chain joins TRBV7-2 and TRBJ2-7; 8 bases fit TRBD2. V dropped 1 base and J dropped 0; count of bases not matched to a gene: 5. CDR3 size: 16 residues. CDR1 and CDR2 from the germline V gene are SGHTA and FQGNSA. The CDR3 DNA reads TGTGCCAGCAGCTTAGTGGCGGGGGGCAGCTCCTACGAGCAGTACTTC. Amino acids: CASSLVAGGSSYEQYF.

The chain is built from TRBV4-3 and TRBJ1-3; D may be TRBD1 (6 bases). Germline V CDR1 and CDR2: LGHNA, YSLEER. V was cut by 3 bases and J by 6 bases, with 27 bases left in between. The CDR3 is 19 amino acids. CDR3 coding DNA: TGCGCCAGCAGCCAGCAAACGGGTTTTGGGGGGGCTGTCCAAAACACCATATATTTT. Amino acids: CASSQQTGFGGAVQNTIYF.

The chain joins TRBV29-1 to TRBJ2-7, with D maybe TRBD1 (5 bases). V lost 4 bases, J lost 2 bases, and 9 bases lay in between. The CDR3 is 12 residues long. Looked up from germline, CDR1 is SQVTM and CDR2 is ANQGSEA. The CDR3 DNA sequence: TGCAGCGTTGCCGCAGGGCCCTACGAGCAGTACTTC. Translation gives CSVAAGPYEQYF.

The V gene is TRBV11-2, the J gene TRBJ2-5, with TRBD2 identical over 11 bases. Per germline, CDR1 SGHAT and CDR2 FQNNGV. With V trimmed by 1 base and J by 5 bases, 12 bases remained unmatched. The length of the CDR3 is 18 residues. For the CDR3, the DNA is TGTGCCAGCAGCTTAGTGGTTCTTAGCGGGGGGGCTGAGGAGACCCAGTACTTC. Amino acids: CASSLVVLSGGAEETQYF. The complete variable domain, with remaining parts taken from reference TRBV11-2 and TRBJ2-5, reads EAGVAQSPRYKIIEKRQSVAFWCNPISGHATLYWYQQILGQGPKLLIQFQNNGVVDDSQLPKDRFSAERLKGVDSTLKIQPAKLEDSAVYLCASSLVVLSGGAEETQYFGPGTRLLVL.

The table lists this clone with a few counts. This chain uses TRBV19 with TRBJ1-5; TRBD1 agrees at 8 bases. The germline gives CDR1 LNHDA, CDR2 SQIVND (reference sequence). V was clipped by 3 bases and J by 5 bases; unmatched bases: 3. The CDR3 contains 14 residues. The CDR3 region has the DNA TGTGCCAGTAGTATTCGGACAGGGCATCAGCCCCAGCATTTT. Translation: CASSIRTGHQPQHF.

The chain uses TRBV5-1 and TRBJ2-2, with D unresolved. CDR3 length equals 15 residues. CDR1 SGHRS and CDR2 YFSETQ come from the germline V gene. V was trimmed by 0 bases and J by 5 bases, leaving 11 bases between them. CDR3 region: CASSLGQVITGELFF. DNA for the CDR3: TGCGCCAGCAGCTTGGGGCAGGTTATAACCGGGGAGCTGTTTTTT.